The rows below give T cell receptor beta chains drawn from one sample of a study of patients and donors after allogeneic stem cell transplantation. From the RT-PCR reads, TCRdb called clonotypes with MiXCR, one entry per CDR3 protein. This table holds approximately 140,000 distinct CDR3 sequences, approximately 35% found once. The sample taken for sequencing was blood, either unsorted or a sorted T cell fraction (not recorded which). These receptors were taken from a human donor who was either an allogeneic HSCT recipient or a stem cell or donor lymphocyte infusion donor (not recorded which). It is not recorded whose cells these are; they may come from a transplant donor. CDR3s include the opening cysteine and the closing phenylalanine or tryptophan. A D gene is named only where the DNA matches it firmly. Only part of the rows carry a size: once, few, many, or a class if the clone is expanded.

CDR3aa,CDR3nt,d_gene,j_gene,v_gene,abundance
CASSAEQGYSGYTF,TGTGCCAGCAGTGCCGAACAGGGTTACAGTGGCTACACCTTC,NA,TRBJ1-2,TRBV6-4,NA
CASSLRSPNTGELFF,TGTGCCAGCAGTTTAAGGAGTCCGAACACCGGGGAGCTGTTTTTT,NA,TRBJ2-2,TRBV12-3/TRBV12-4,once
CASGIGDTYEQFF,TGTGCCAGCGGAATCGGGGATACTTATGAGCAGTTCTTC,NA,TRBJ2-1,TRBV7-2,NA
CASSAGLDRDTEAFF,TGTGCCAGCAGCGCAGGCCTGGACAGGGACACTGAAGCTTTCTTT,TRBD1,TRBJ1-1,TRBV9,NA
CASSPTPNTEAFF,TGTGCCAGCAGCCCAACACCGAACACTGAAGCTTTCTTT,NA,TRBJ1-1,TRBV5-6,NA
CSARGGDQGTLTYEQYF,TGCAGTGCTAGAGGTGGAGACCAAGGGACACTAACCTACGAGCAGTACTTC,NA,TRBJ2-7,TRBV20-1,NA
CSATGNRVDEAFF,TGCAGTGCCACGGGGAACAGGGTGGATGAAGCTTTCTTT,NA,TRBJ1-1,TRBV20-1,few
CAISGTLRTQYF,TGTGCCATCAGTGGGACGCTGCGGACCCAGTACTTC,NA,TRBJ2-5,TRBV10-3,NA
CSALAPFSTDTQYF,TGCAGTGCCCTAGCTCCCTTTAGCACAGATACGCAGTATTTT,NA,TRBJ2-3,TRBV20-1,few
CASSLDSGGGDSPLHF,TGCGCCAGCAGCTTGGATTCAGGGGGTGGTGATTCACCCCTCCACTTT,TRBD1,TRBJ1-6,TRBV5-1,NA
CASSSPRGLGYTF,TGTGCCAGCAGTTCCCCCAGGGGGCTTGGCTACACCTTC,TRBD1,TRBJ1-2,TRBV6-5,NA
CASSVLLGTGNQPQHF,TGTGCCAGCAGCGTCCTACTCGGGACAGGAAATCAGCCCCAGCATTTT,TRBD1,TRBJ1-5,TRBV9,NA
CASSPGGRGGETQYF,TGTGCCAGCAGCCCCGGAGGCAGGGGAGGTGAGACCCAGTACTTC,NA,TRBJ2-5,TRBV7-9,NA
CASSPGQGAPETAFF,TGTGCCAGCAGTCCGGGACAGGGGGCGCCGGAGACTGCTTTCTTT,TRBD1,TRBJ1-1,TRBV27,few
CASSLWNTEAFF,TGTGCCAGCAGCTTATGGAACACTGAAGCTTTCTTT,NA,TRBJ1-1,TRBV4-2,few
CASSQLVGTSNEQFF,TGTGCCAGCAGCCAACTAGTGGGGACGAGCAATGAGCAGTTCTTC,NA,TRBJ2-1,TRBV6-5,NA
CASSGDSAISYNSPLHF,TGTGCCAGCAGTGGTGACAGCGCAATCTCCTATAATTCACCCCTCCACTTT,NA,TRBJ1-6,TRBV12-3/TRBV12-4,NA
CASSRLGAAVGEKLFF,TGCGCCAGCAGCCGTCTAGGGGCGGCAGTCGGGGAAAAACTGTTTTTT,NA,TRBJ1-4,TRBV4-3,NA
CASSQARGPQSNQPQHF,TGTGCCAGCAGCCAAGCTAGGGGCCCCCAGAGCAATCAGCCCCAGCATTTT,NA,TRBJ1-5,TRBV4-2,NA
CSARGLTYNEQFF,TGCAGTGCTAGGGGACTAACATACAATGAGCAGTTCTTC,TRBD2,TRBJ2-1,TRBV20-1,NA
CASVRGGNDEQFF,TGTGCCAGCGTACGGGGCGGTAATGATGAGCAGTTCTTC,NA,TRBJ2-1,TRBV12-3/TRBV12-4,NA
CASSPEGGELFF,TGTGCCAGCAGCCCCGAGGGAGGGGAGCTGTTTTTT,NA,TRBJ2-2,TRBV12-3/TRBV12-4,NA
CSVHTGFSTDTQYF,TGCAGCGTTCATACAGGGTTTAGCACAGATACGCAGTATTTT,NA,TRBJ2-3,TRBV29-1,NA
CAISRDKADTQYF,TGTGCCATCTCCCGGGACAAAGCAGATACGCAGTATTTT,NA,TRBJ2-3,TRBV10-3,NA
CASSVRETGELFF,TGTGCCAGCAGCGTCAGGGAGACCGGGGAGCTGTTTTTT,NA,TRBJ2-2,TRBV9,few
CAISTRQLTGYTF,TGTGCCATCAGTACCCGACAGCTTACTGGCTACACCTTC,NA,TRBJ1-2,TRBV10-3,NA
CASSQPLQRGSDTQYF,TGTGCCAGCAGCCAGCCCTTGCAACGGGGTTCAGATACGCAGTATTTT,NA,TRBJ2-3,TRBV3-2,few
CASSWAGDYGYTF,TGCGCCAGCAGCTGGGCAGGGGACTATGGCTACACCTTC,NA,TRBJ1-2,TRBV5-1,few
CASSHRQGMANEKLFF,TGTGCCAGCAGCCACCGACAGGGGATGGCGAATGAAAAACTGTTTTTT,TRBD1,TRBJ1-4,TRBV3-1,NA
CAISVAGEKYGYTF,TGTGCCATCAGTGTGGCAGGGGAGAAATATGGCTACACCTTC,NA,TRBJ1-2,TRBV10-3,few
CASSFSGGARSYEQYF,TGTGCCAGCAGCTTTAGCGGGGGGGCCCGATCCTACGAGCAGTACTTC,TRBD2,TRBJ2-7,TRBV7-9,few
CSASKSSYNSPLHF,TGCAGTGCTAGCAAGAGCTCCTATAATTCACCCCTCCACTTT,NA,TRBJ1-6,TRBV20-1,NA
CASSLEPDGSEAFF,TGTGCCAGCAGCTTAGAGCCGGATGGTTCAGAAGCTTTCTTT,NA,TRBJ1-1,TRBV7-6,NA
CASSHQAGEYF,TGTGCCAGCAGCCACCAAGCCGGGGAGTACTTC,NA,TRBJ2-5,TRBV28,NA
CASTAFNFSTDTQYF,TGTGCCAGCACCGCCTTTAACTTCAGCACAGATACGCAGTATTTT,NA,TRBJ2-3,TRBV27,NA
CASSRAGGPNNEQFF,TGTGCCAGCAGTCGCGCGGGGGGGCCGAACAATGAGCAGTTCTTC,TRBD2,TRBJ2-1,TRBV28,NA
CASSQDSGFGQPQHF,TGTGCCAGCAGCCAAGACTCGGGTTTCGGTCAGCCCCAGCATTTT,NA,TRBJ1-5,TRBV3-1,NA
CASSYTLAGDTQYF,TGTGCCAGCAGTTACACGCTAGCGGGGGATACGCAGTATTTT,TRBD2,TRBJ2-3,TRBV6-5,NA
CSARGAFTTDTQYF,TGCAGTGCTAGAGGGGCCTTTACCACAGATACGCAGTATTTT,NA,TRBJ2-3,TRBV20-1,NA
CASSQRIGGATIYF,TGTGCCAGCAGTCAAAGGATAGGTGGGGCCACCATATATTTT,NA,TRBJ1-3,TRBV7-2,NA
CASSFQLILSGYTF,TGTGCCAGCAGTTTTCAACTGATCCTTAGTGGCTACACCTTC,NA,TRBJ1-2,TRBV12-3/TRBV12-4,few
CAISPPGQANYGYTF,TGTGCCATCAGTCCCCCCGGACAGGCTAACTATGGCTACACCTTC,TRBD1,TRBJ1-2,TRBV10-3,NA
CASSYRWAISHEQFF,TGTGCCAGCAGTTACAGATGGGCTATCTCGCATGAGCAGTTCTTC,NA,TRBJ2-1,TRBV6-2/TRBV6-3,NA
CASSFKASGSLQETQYF,TGCGCCAGCAGCTTTAAGGCTAGCGGGTCCCTCCAAGAGACCCAGTACTTC,TRBD2,TRBJ2-5,TRBV5-1,NA
CASEEKAFF,TGTGCCAGCGAGGAAAAAGCTTTCTTT,NA,TRBJ1-1,TRBV28,few
CASSAGTDFPYEQYF,TGTGCCAGCAGCGCGGGGACAGATTTCCCCTACGAGCAGTACTTC,TRBD1,TRBJ2-7,TRBV9,few
CASSARQTHYTGELFF,TGTGCCAGCAGCGCCAGACAGACCCACTACACCGGGGAGCTGTTTTTT,NA,TRBJ2-2,TRBV9,NA
CASSRGTVGETQYF,TGTGCCAGCAGCCGCGGGACCGTGGGGGAGACCCAGTACTTC,NA,TRBJ2-5,TRBV4-2,NA
CAINGFQGPTPYGYTF,TGTGCCATCAATGGGTTCCAGGGACCCACACCGTATGGCTACACCTTC,NA,TRBJ1-2,TRBV10-3,few
CASSFRPGGNSPLHF,TGCGCCAGCAGCTTTCGACCCGGTGGCAATTCACCCCTCCACTTT,NA,TRBJ1-6,TRBV5-1,NA
CASSSSPGRRNTEAFF,TGTGCCAGCAGCTCTAGCCCAGGACGGAGGAACACTGAAGCTTTCTTT,NA,TRBJ1-1,TRBV13,NA
CASSYNLGLNNEQFF,TGTGCCAGCAGTTACAACCTCGGGCTAAACAATGAGCAGTTCTTC,NA,TRBJ2-1,TRBV6-2/TRBV6-3,NA
CASREGGEAFF,TGTGCCAGCAGAGAGGGTGGTGAAGCTTTCTTT,NA,TRBJ1-1,TRBV6-5,NA
CASSSRDRYNEQFF,TGTGCCAGCAGCTCACGGGACAGATACAATGAGCAGTTCTTC,TRBD1,TRBJ2-1,TRBV7-9,NA
CASSYPVLAGGPFSYNEQFF,TGTGCCAGCAGTTACCCTGTCCTAGCGGGGGGGCCCTTCTCCTACAATGAGCAGTTCTTC,TRBD2,TRBJ2-1,TRBV6-2/TRBV6-3,few
CASSVSTDSYGYTF,TGTGCCAGCAGCGTATCTACGGACAGCTATGGCTACACCTTC,NA,TRBJ1-2,TRBV9,few
CASSLVRAHTDTQYF,TGTGCCAGCAGCTTGGTTCGGGCCCACACAGATACGCAGTATTTT,NA,TRBJ2-3,TRBV5-6,many
CASSSLAGGRTSTDTQYF,TGTGCCAGCAGCTCCTTAGCGGGGGGCCGGACCAGCACAGATACGCAGTATTTT,TRBD2,TRBJ2-3,TRBV9,few
CASSAILLQETQYF,TGTGCCAGCAGCGCGATACTTCTGCAAGAGACCCAGTACTTC,NA,TRBJ2-5,TRBV5-6,NA
CASSLGGGTYYEQYF,TGTGCCAGCAGTTTGGGCGGGGGGACTTACTACGAGCAGTACTTC,TRBD2,TRBJ2-7,TRBV12-3/TRBV12-4,NA